A selection of T cell receptor beta chains follows, all from one sample in a study of T cell repertoires in cytomegalovirus infection. What these receptors recognize is not known. Using its own MiXCR run on the reads, TCRdb lists one record per CDR3 protein. The sample has around 900,000 distinct CDR3 sequences; approximately 31% are singletons. Specimen: cultured CD8+ T cells from PBMCs, collected from culture after CMV antigen stimulation. The source is a human donor in good health (CMV status not recorded). Some clones in this sample may be carry-over from other donors' samples. Each CDR3 is given with its conserved first and last residue. D genes are given only for firm matches. Not every row has a clone size; where given, it reads once, few, many or a size class.

V	J	D	size	CDR3	DNA
TRBV7-9	TRBJ2-5	NA	few	CASSSQYQETQYF	TGTGCCAGCAGCTCGCAGTACCAAGAGACCCAGTACTTC
TRBV12-3/TRBV12-4	TRBJ1-5	TRBD1	few	CASSSTGGVSNQPQHF	TGTGCCAGCAGTTCGACAGGGGGCGTTAGCAATCAGCCCCAGCATTTT
TRBV12-3/TRBV12-4	TRBJ2-5	TRBD1	many	CASTYFQGAPRETQYF	TGTGCCAGCACCTACTTCCAGGGGGCTCCACGGGAGACCCAGTACTTC
TRBV7-6	TRBJ2-3	NA	many	CASSLAAGDTDTQYF	TGTGCCAGCAGCTTAGCGGCCGGGGACACAGATACGCAGTATTTT
TRBV19	TRBJ2-5	NA	NA	CASSEPIDRQETQYF	TGTGCCAGTAGTGAGCCGATTGACAGACAAGAGACCCAGTACTTC
TRBV27	TRBJ2-1	NA	few	CASSLVLTGNEQFF	TGTGCCAGCAGTTTAGTCCTTACGGGCAATGAGCAGTTCTTC
TRBV6-1	TRBJ2-2	TRBD1	many	CASSAGTGRQTGELFF	TGTGCCAGCAGTGCTGGGACAGGGCGTCAGACCGGGGAGCTGTTTTTT
TRBV7-2	TRBJ2-3	NA	NA	CASSSAGSWATQYF	TGTGCCAGCAGCTCAGCCGGAAGTTGGGCTACGCAGTATTTT
TRBV29-1	TRBJ2-2	NA	NA	CSAMTENTGELFF	TGCAGCGCTATGACAGAGAACACCGGGGAGCTGTTTTTT
TRBV7-8	TRBJ2-3	TRBD1	many	CASSLALEGRGRDTQYF	TGTGCCAGCAGCTTAGCCCTAGAGGGCAGGGGGCGAGATACGCAGTATTTT
TRBV14	TRBJ1-1	NA	NA	CASSPLTVRNTEAFF	TGTGCCAGCAGCCCCTTGACAGTCCGGAACACTGAAGCTTTCTTT
TRBV9	TRBJ2-4	NA	NA	CASSPAQGGPKNIQYF	TGTGCCAGCAGCCCAGCCCAGGGTGGACCCAAAAACATTCAGTACTTC
TRBV6-2/TRBV6-3	TRBJ2-4	TRBD1	many	CASSLPDRENIQYF	TGTGCCAGCAGCTTACCGGACAGGGAAAACATTCAGTACTTC
TRBV4-1	TRBJ2-7	TRBD1	NA	CASSQMGDRGSYEQYF	TGCGCCAGCAGCCAAATGGGGGACAGGGGGTCCTACGAGCAGTACTTC
TRBV5-4	TRBJ1-6	NA	few	CASSSDWGQSPLHF	TGTGCCAGCAGCTCGGACTGGGGACAATCACCCCTCCACTTT
TRBV27	TRBJ2-1	NA	NA	CASSLSGTNEQFF	TGTGCCAGCAGTTTATCGGGGACCAATGAGCAGTTCTTC
TRBV27	TRBJ2-4	TRBD1	NA	CASSPTGYGYIQYF	TGTGCCAGCAGTCCGACAGGGTACGGGTACATTCAGTACTTC
TRBV4-3	TRBJ1-1	NA	few	CASSQGREYNTEAFF	TGCGCCAGCAGCCAAGGCAGGGAGTATAACACTGAAGCTTTCTTT
TRBV7-2	TRBJ2-5	NA	many	CASSYLPGSDQETQYF	TGTGCCAGCAGCTACCTCCCCGGTAGCGACCAAGAGACCCAGTACTTC
TRBV9	TRBJ1-3	NA	few	CASSVGKLRDLSGNTIYF	TGTGCCAGCAGCGTAGGAAAACTCCGGGACCTCTCTGGAAACACCATATATTTT
TRBV6-2/TRBV6-3	TRBJ1-1	NA	few	CASESLMNTEAFF	TGTGCCAGCGAGAGCCTCATGAACACTGAAGCTTTCTTT
TRBV27	TRBJ1-2	NA	few	CASKDRQGGMNYGYTF	TGTGCCAGCAAGGATAGGCAGGGCGGTATGAACTATGGCTACACCTTC
TRBV13	TRBJ1-5	NA	few	CASSRTGPGQPQHF	TGTGCCAGCAGCCGAACAGGGCCGGGGCAGCCCCAGCATTTT
TRBV19	TRBJ1-5	NA	few	CASSSDTYNQPQHF	TGTGCCAGTAGCTCCGACACTTACAATCAGCCCCAGCATTTT
TRBV27	TRBJ2-2	NA	NA	CASSPSPGRRSTGELFF	TGTGCCAGCAGTCCTTCGCCGGGACGGCGAAGCACCGGGGAGCTGTTTTTT
TRBV7-6	TRBJ2-3	TRBD2	few	CASSNSGGADTQYF	TGTGCCAGCAGCAACTCGGGGGGGGCAGATACGCAGTATTTT
TRBV4-1	TRBJ2-1	NA	few	CASSQRQGSDEQFF	TGCGCCAGCAGCCAACGTCAGGGTTCAGATGAGCAGTTCTTC
TRBV19	TRBJ1-1	NA	few	CASSPGAGSEAFF	TGTGCCAGTAGTCCAGGTGCCGGCTCTGAAGCTTTCTTT
TRBV27	TRBJ1-1	NA	many	CASSLTRTYPNFF	TGTGCCAGCAGTCTCACACGGACTTACCCAAATTTCTTT
TRBV2	TRBJ2-1	TRBD2	NA	CASTQGTSGGASYNEQFF	TGTGCCAGCACCCAAGGGACTAGCGGGGGGGCTTCCTACAATGAGCAGTTCTTC
TRBV27	TRBJ2-3	TRBD1	many	CASSRTGAGTDTQYF	TGTGCCAGCAGTAGGACAGGGGCAGGCACAGATACGCAGTATTTT
TRBV6-5	TRBJ1-3	NA	NA	CASSYSAGESGNTIYF	TGTGCCAGCAGTTACTCGGCAGGAGAATCTGGAAACACCATATATTTT
TRBV6-5	TRBJ1-1	NA	NA	CASSYSVTGGTEAFF	TGTGCCAGCAGTTACTCTGTGACAGGTGGAACTGAAGCTTTCTTT
TRBV6-2/TRBV6-3	TRBJ1-2	NA	few	CASSYRSGVLNGYTF	TGTGCCAGCAGCTATAGATCAGGGGTCCTGAATGGCTACACCTTC
TRBV7-9	TRBJ1-2	TRBD1	many	CASSSAGQSQYGYTF	TGTGCCAGCAGCTCCGCGGGACAGTCCCAGTATGGCTACACCTTC
TRBV27	TRBJ1-6	NA	NA	CASIAGNNSPLHF	TGTGCCAGCATTGCGGGAAATAATTCACCCCTCCACTTT
TRBV7-2	TRBJ2-3	TRBD2	many	CASSFRSSGGDTDTQYF	TGTGCCAGCAGCTTCCGTTCTAGCGGGGGTGACACAGATACGCAGTATTTT
TRBV14	TRBJ1-1	NA	NA	CASSQGKILHTEAFF	TGTGCCAGCAGCCAAGGGAAAATTCTGCACACTGAAGCTTTCTTT
TRBV20-1	TRBJ1-1	NA	NA	CSAREPGSYTEAFF	TGCAGTGCTAGAGAACCCGGGAGTTACACTGAAGCTTTCTTT
TRBV6-2/TRBV6-3	TRBJ1-5	NA	NA	CASSYNFDQPQHF	TGTGCCAGCAGTTACAACTTCGATCAGCCCCAGCATTTT
TRBV19	TRBJ2-1	TRBD2	NA	CASSRTTSVYNEQFF	TGTGCCAGTAGTAGAACGACTAGCGTATACAATGAGCAGTTCTTC
TRBV27	TRBJ2-5	TRBD2	NA	CASSSPSGASETQYF	TGTGCCAGCAGTTCCCCAAGCGGGGCCTCAGAGACCCAGTACTTC
TRBV15	TRBJ2-2	NA	NA	CATSRVFGTGELFF	TGTGCCACCAGCAGAGTATTTGGCACCGGGGAGCTGTTTTTT
TRBV7-8	TRBJ1-5	NA	many	CASSLNRVRQPQHF	TGTGCCAGCAGCTTAAACAGGGTGCGTCAGCCCCAGCATTTT
TRBV12-3/TRBV12-4	TRBJ2-2	NA	many	CASSYRELFF	TGTGCCAGCAGTTATAGGGAGCTGTTTTTT